Listed below are T cell receptor beta chains from one sample, sequenced in a study of CD8 T cell repertoires and HIV-1 epitope variants. Profiled with immunoSEQ multiplex PCR; TCRdb holds only in-frame clones, not every one. The repertoire has over 90,000 clones, around 75% of them found once; the top ten carry around a quarter. Sequencing used uncultured baseline CD8+ T cells from peripheral blood mononuclear cells (PBMCs). The receptors were sampled from a male donor with HIV. Each CDR3 is given with its conserved first and last residue. A D gene is named only where the DNA matches it firmly. Clone sizes are given selectively: once, few, many, or a class where the clone is expanded.

TRBD1 TRBJ2-5 TRBV5-4 16 NA CASSSGQGSSGETQYF TGTGCCAGCAGCTCCGGACAGGGTTCGTCGGGGGAGACCCAGTACTTC
TRBD2 TRBJ2-3 TRBV5-6 15 NA CASSSSGGLTDTQYF TGTGCCAGCAGCTCTAGCGGGGGCCTCACAGATACGCAGTATTTT
TRBD2 TRBJ2-7 TRBV25-1 15 NA CASSDIPSGRYEQYF TGTGCCAGCAGTGATATCCCTAGCGGGAGGTACGAGCAGTACTTC
TRBD2 TRBJ2-5 TRBV7-2 15 once CASRKGLAGGETQYF TGTGCCAGCAGAAAGGGACTAGCGGGTGGAGAGACCCAGTACTTC
NA TRBJ2-6 TRBV9 16 NA CASSVGSGSGANVLTF TGTGCCAGCAGCGTAGGATCGGGAAGCGGGGCCAACGTCCTGACTTTC
NA TRBJ2-3 TRBV25-1 14 NA CASSEYMSTDTQYF TGTGCCAGCAGTGAATATATGAGCACAGATACGCAGTATTTT
NA TRBJ2-6 TRBV5-4 16 NA CASSLAWSSGANVLTF TGTGCCAGCAGCTTAGCCTGGAGCTCTGGGGCCAACGTCCTGACTTTC
TRBD2 TRBJ2-3 TRBV18 15 once CASSPSSGSTDTQYF TGTGCCAGCTCACCCTCTAGCGGCAGCACAGATACGCAGTATTTT
TRBD1 TRBJ1-2 TRBV9 14 NA CASLHEGADYGYTF TGTGCCAGCCTACACGAGGGGGCGGACTATGGCTACACCTTC
NA TRBJ1-1 TRBV19 15 few CASSQIPGSGTEAFF TGTGCCAGTAGTCAAATCCCGGGGTCGGGCACTGAAGCTTTCTTT
TRBD1 TRBJ1-1 TRBV5-4 15 NA CASSSPGQGASEAFF TGTGCCAGCAGCTCGCCGGGACAGGGGGCGTCTGAAGCTTTCTTT
NA TRBJ1-4 TRBV5-1 16 NA CASSILGRATNEKLFF TGCGCCAGCAGCATTCTGGGAAGAGCAACTAATGAAAAACTGTTTTTT
NA TRBJ2-1 TRBV27 14 NA CASSFLQGNNEQFF TGTGCCAGCAGTTTCCTACAGGGAAACAATGAGCAGTTCTTC
NA TRBJ1-1 TRBV18 13 few CASSPGPDTEAFF TGTGCCAGCTCACCGGGGCCGGACACTGAAGCTTTCTTT
TRBD2 TRBJ2-3 TRBV29-1 14 NA CSVVGTSGTDTQYF TGCAGCGTCGTCGGGACTAGCGGGACAGATACGCAGTATTTT
NA TRBJ1-4 TRBV28 16 NA CASSLSQQSANEKLFF TGTGCCAGCAGTTTATCCCAGCAGTCGGCTAATGAAAAACTGTTTTTT
TRBD1 TRBJ1-2 TRBV7-3 14 NA CASSPGGKRYGYTF TGTGCCAGCAGCCCAGGGGGGAAACGGTATGGCTACACCTTC
NA TRBJ1-2 TRBV15 13 NA CATSRDPGYGYTF TGTGCCACCAGCAGAGATCCGGGATATGGCTACACCTTC
TRBD1 TRBJ1-2 TRBV19 13 NA CASNIRDRDGYTF TGTGCCAGTAATATCCGGGACAGGGACGGCTACACCTTC
NA TRBJ2-7 TRBV10-3 13 NA CAISEGMAGEQYF TGTGCCATCAGTGAGGGGATGGCGGGCGAGCAGTACTTC